This TCR beta chain comes out of a study of circulating tumor DNA in untreated peripheral T-cell lymphoma (dated by TCRdb to 2020 to 2022). Broader findings and caveats from the paper: Tumor-specific clonotypes turned up in roughly 79% of patients, identified from 85% to 90% of baseline tissues and from about 66% of baseline serum samples.

Comments on this clone: The target of this receptor is not known. No much larger clone is present one base from it, and per-base qualities are unavailable.

Library method: the immunoSEQ multiplex PCR assay. The table was pulled from immuneACCESS by TCRdb, which kept in-frame rearrangements only. Such tables lose some clones; where checked, under half of the loss comes from unresolved V genes, and the rest has no known cause. In this sample the table shows roughly 9,000 clones, roughly 80% of which occur a single time. The ten largest clones represent about 1.9% of the sample. Baseline tumor tissue collected before treatment was sequenced to identify tumor-specific TCR clonotypes. The study used next-generation sequencing of T-cell receptor sequences to monitor peripheral T-cell lymphoma patients receiving frontline treatment on a trial. Trimming removed 3 bases from V and 3 bases from J, leaving 12 bases between the germline ends. CDR1 and CDR2 are drawn from the germline V gene (reference sequence): LNHDA, SQIVND. Taken from cysteine to phenylalanine, the CDR3 has 15 residues. The retained sequence is limited to the CDR3, 45 bases, with the frame set at the first base.

The source material was tumor tissue. The TCR sequence derives from a human donor with peripheral T-cell lymphoma. The sequence links TRBV19 to TRBJ2-1, with a weak D call of TRBD2 (5 bases match). The CDR3 region reads CASSMELVGYNEQFF. The nucleotide sequence is given as TGTGCCAGTAGTATGGAACTAGTCGGCTACAATGAGCAGTTCTTC.